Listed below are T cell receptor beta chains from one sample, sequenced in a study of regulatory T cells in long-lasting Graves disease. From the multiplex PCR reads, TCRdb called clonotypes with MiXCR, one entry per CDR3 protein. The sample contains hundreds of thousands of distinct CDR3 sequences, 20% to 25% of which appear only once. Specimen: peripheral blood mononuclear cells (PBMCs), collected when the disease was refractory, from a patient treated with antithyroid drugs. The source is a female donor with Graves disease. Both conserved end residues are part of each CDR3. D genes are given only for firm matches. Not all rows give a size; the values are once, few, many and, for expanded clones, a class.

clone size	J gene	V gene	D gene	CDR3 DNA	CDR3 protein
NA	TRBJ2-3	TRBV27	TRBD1	TGTGCCGGCAGTTTCATACCTGACAGGGCAGATACGCAGTATTTT	CAGSFIPDRADTQYF
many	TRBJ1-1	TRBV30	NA	TGTGCCTGGAACCCCGGACAGGAAGCTTTCTTT	CAWNPGQEAFF
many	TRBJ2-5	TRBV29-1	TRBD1	TGCAGCGTTGGGGGAACAGGGGGGATTGAGACCCAGTACTTC	CSVGGTGGIETQYF
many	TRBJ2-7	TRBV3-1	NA	TGTGCCAGCAGCCATGAGCCGGACGAGCAGTACTTC	CASSHEPDEQYF
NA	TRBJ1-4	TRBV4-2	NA	TGTGCCAGCAGCCAAGTGGCAGCGGGTGAAAAACTGTTTTTT	CASSQVAAGEKLFF
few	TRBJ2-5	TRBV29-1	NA	TGCAGCGTCCCCCGACTTGGGGGTCAAGAGACCCAGTACTTC	CSVPRLGGQETQYF
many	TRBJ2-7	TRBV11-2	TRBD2	TGTGCCAGCAGACAATATCGGGGGGCGGGAGGAGTCTACGAGCAGTACTTC	CASRQYRGAGGVYEQYF
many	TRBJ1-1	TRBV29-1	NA	TGCAGCGTTGAAGGAGGGTCTCACACTGAAGCTTTCTTT	CSVEGGSHTEAFF
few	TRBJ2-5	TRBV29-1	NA	TGCAGCGTTGAAGATTACCCCCCGTCGGGACCAACCTTCGTAGAGACCCAGTACTTC	CSVEDYPPSGPTFVETQYF
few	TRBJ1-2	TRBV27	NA	TGTGCCAGCAGTTTATCGGACAGTAACTATGGCTACACCTTC	CASSLSDSNYGYTF
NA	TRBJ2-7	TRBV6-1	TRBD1	TGTGCCAGCCTCCGGGACAGCGACTACGAGCAGTACTTC	CASLRDSDYEQYF
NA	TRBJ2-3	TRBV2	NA	TGTGCCGGGACGGTTACAGATACGCAGTATTTT	CAGTVTDTQYF
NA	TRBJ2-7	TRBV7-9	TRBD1	TGTGTCAGCAGCTCGGGACAGGGTAGAAACGAGCAGTACTTC	CVSSSGQGRNEQYF
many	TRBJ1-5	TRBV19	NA	TGTGCCAGTGGAGGCTCGGACAATCAGCCCCAGCATTTT	CASGGSDNQPQHF
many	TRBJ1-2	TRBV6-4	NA	TGTGCCTTACACGGACTGGGGGACTATGGCTACACCTTC	CALHGLGDYGYTF
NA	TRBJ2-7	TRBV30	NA	TGTGCCTGGAGTTCTGGGATGGGTGGCGAGCAGTACTTC	CAWSSGMGGEQYF